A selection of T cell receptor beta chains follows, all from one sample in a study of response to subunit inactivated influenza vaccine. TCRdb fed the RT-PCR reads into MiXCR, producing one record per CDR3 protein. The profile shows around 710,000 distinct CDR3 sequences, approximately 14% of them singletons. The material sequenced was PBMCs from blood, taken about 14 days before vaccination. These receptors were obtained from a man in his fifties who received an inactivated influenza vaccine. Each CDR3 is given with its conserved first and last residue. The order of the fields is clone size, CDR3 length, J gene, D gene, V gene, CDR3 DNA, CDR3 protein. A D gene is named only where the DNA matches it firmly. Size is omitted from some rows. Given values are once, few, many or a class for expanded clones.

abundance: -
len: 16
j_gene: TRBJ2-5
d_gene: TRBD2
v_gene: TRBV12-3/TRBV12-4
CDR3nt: TGTGCCAGCAGTGGGGCGCAGCGGGGTACCCAAGAGACCCAGTACTTC
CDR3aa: CASSGAQRGTQETQYF

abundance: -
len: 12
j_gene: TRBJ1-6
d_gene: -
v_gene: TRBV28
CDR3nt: TGTGCCAGCAACCAGGGGAGTTCACCCCTCCACTTT
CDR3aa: CASNQGSSPLHF

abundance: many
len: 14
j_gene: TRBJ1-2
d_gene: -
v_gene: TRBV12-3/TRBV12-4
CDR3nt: TGTGCCAGCACCTCCCGGGCGAACGACTATGGCTACACCTTC
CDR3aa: CASTSRANDYGYTF

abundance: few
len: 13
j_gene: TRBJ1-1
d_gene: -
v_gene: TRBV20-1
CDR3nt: TGCAGTGCTAGAGGGAGACCACAGGCTTGGCCTTTCTTT
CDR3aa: CSARGRPQAWPFF

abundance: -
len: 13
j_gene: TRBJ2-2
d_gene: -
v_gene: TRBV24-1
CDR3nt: TGTGCCACCAGTGATTTAGGGGCAGGGGAGCTGTTTTTT
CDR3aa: CATSDLGAGELFF

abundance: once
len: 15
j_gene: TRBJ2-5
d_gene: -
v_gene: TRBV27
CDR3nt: TGTGCCAGCAGGGCCTCCCCGGGAGCACGAGAGACCCAGTACTTC
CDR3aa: CASRASPGARETQYF

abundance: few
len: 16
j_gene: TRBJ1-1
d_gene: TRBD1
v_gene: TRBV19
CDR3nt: TGTGCCAGTAGTGGACAGGGCCTATTCATGAACACTGAAGCTTTCTTT
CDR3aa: CASSGQGLFMNTEAFF

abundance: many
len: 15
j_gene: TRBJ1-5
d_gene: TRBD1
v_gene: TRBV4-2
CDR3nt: TGTGCCAGCAGCCAAGGGACAGGGTCGAATCAGCCCCAGCATTTT
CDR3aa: CASSQGTGSNQPQHF

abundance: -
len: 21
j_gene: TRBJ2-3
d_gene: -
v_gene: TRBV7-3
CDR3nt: TGTGCCAGCAGCTTAATTTCCCCCGGGGGAAGGGACGGATCTGGCACAGATACGCAGTATTTT
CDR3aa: CASSLISPGGRDGSGTDTQYF

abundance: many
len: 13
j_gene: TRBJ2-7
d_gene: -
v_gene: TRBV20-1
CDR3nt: TGCAGTGCTAGAGGGGGTCAGTCCTACGAGCAGTACTTC
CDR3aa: CSARGGQSYEQYF

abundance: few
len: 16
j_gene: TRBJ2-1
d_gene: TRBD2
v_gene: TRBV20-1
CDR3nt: TGCAGTGTGGGGACTAGCGGGCTAATATCCTACAATGAGCAGTTCTTC
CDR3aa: CSVGTSGLISYNEQFF

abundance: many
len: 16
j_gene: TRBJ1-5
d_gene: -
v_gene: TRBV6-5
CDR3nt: TGTGCCAGCAGTTACAGCACACAGCTTAGCAATCAGCCCCAGCATTTT
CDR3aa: CASSYSTQLSNQPQHF

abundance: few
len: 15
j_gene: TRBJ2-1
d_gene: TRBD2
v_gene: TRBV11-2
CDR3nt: TGTGCCAGCAGCCGTAGCGGGGGGGCCGGGAATGAGCAGTTCTTC
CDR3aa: CASSRSGGAGNEQFF

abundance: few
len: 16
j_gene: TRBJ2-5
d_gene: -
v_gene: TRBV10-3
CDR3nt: TGTGCCATCAGTGAGGGGGAAGCGGGACAACAAGAGACCCAGTACTTC
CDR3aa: CAISEGEAGQQETQYF

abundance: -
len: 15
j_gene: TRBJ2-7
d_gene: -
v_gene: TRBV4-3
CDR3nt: TGCGCCAGCAGCCCGTCCATGCCCCGATCCTACGAGCAGTACTTC
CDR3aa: CASSPSMPRSYEQYF

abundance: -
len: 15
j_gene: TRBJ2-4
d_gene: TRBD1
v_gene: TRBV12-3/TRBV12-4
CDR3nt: TGTGCCAGCAGCCCGGGACAGGGTATTCGGAACATTCAGTACTTC
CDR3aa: CASSPGQGIRNIQYF

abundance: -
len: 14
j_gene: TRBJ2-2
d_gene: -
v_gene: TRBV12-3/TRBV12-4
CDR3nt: TGTGCCAGCAGTCGACAGTTGAACACCGGGGAGCTGTTTTTT
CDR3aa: CASSRQLNTGELFF

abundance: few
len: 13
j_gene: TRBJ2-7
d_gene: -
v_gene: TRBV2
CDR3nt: TGTGCCAGCATTCCTAGCCCCCGCTACGAGCAGTACTTC
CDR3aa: CASIPSPRYEQYF

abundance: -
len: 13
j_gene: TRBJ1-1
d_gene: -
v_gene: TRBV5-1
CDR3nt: TGCGCCAGCAGCTCGGCCAGAGACACTGAAGCTTTCTTT
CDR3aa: CASSSARDTEAFF

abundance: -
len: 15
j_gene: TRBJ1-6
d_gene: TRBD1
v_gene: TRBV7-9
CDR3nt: TGTGCCAGCAGCCCGACAGGGGGCAGGAATTCACCCCTCCACTTT
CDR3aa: CASSPTGGRNSPLHF

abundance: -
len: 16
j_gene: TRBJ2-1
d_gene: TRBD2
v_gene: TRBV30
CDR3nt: TGTGCCTGGAGTGTACGGGAGGCGGGATCCTACAATGAGCAGTTCTTC
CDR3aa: CAWSVREAGSYNEQFF

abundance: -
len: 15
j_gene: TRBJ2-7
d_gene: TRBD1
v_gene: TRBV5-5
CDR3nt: TGTGCCAGCAGCTTGGCTCTGACAGGGGCCTACGAGCAGTACTTC
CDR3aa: CASSLALTGAYEQYF

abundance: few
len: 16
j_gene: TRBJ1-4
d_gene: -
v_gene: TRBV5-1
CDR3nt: TGCGCCAGCAGCACCGGTCGCATCCGGAAGGATGAAAAACTGTTTTTT
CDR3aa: CASSTGRIRKDEKLFF

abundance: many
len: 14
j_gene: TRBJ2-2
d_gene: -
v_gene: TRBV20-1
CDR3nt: TGCAGTGCTAGATTCCAAGACGTACCCGGGGAGCTGTTTTTT
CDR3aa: CSARFQDVPGELFF

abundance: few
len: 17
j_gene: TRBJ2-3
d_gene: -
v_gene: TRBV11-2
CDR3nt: TGTGCCAGCAGCTTTCCTACGGGGACTTACATCACAGATACGCAGTATTTT
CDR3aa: CASSFPTGTYITDTQYF

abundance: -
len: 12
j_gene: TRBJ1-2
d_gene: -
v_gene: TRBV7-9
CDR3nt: TGTGCCAGCAGCGTAAATTCAGGTGGCCACACCTTC
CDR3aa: CASSVNSGGHTF

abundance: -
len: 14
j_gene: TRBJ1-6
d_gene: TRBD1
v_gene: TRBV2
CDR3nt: TGTGCCAGCAGGGCGACAGGGGACAATTCACCCCTCCACTTT
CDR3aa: CASRATGDNSPLHF

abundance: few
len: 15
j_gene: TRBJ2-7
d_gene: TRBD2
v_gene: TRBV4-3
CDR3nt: TGCGCCAGCAGCCAAGATTCTAGCGGAACCTACGAGCAGTACTTC
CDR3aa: CASSQDSSGTYEQYF

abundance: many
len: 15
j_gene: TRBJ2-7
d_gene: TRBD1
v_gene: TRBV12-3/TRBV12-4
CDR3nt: TGTGCCAGCAGTTCCCCTGGGACAGGGAAGTACGAGCAGTACTTC
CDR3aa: CASSSPGTGKYEQYF

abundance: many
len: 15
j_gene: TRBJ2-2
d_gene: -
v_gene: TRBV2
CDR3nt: TGTGCCAGCACTAGGGGGGCAGCGAACACCGGGGAGCTGTTTTTT
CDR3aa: CASTRGAANTGELFF

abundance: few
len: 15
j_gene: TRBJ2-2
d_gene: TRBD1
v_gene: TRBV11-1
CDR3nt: TGTGCCAGCAGCGCCCGGGACAGAGACACCGGGGAGCTGTTTTTT
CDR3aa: CASSARDRDTGELFF

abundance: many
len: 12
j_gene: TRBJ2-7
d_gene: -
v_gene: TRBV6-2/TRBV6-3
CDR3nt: TGTGCCAGCAGTTTTGGAAGACTCGAGCAGTACTTC
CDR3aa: CASSFGRLEQYF

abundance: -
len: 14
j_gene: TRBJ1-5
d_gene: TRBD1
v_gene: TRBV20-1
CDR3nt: TGCAGTGCTAGAGATGGGACAGGGGGACAGCCCCAGCATTTT
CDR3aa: CSARDGTGGQPQHF

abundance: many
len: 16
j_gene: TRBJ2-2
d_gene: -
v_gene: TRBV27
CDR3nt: TGTGCCAGCAGTTTACTTAGCGGAGGGACTACCGGGGAGCTGTTTTTT
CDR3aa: CASSLLSGGTTGELFF

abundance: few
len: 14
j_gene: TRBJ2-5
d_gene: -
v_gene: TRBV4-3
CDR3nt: TGCGCCAGCAGCCGAGAACAGGGTGCGCGGACCCAGTACTTC
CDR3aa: CASSREQGARTQYF

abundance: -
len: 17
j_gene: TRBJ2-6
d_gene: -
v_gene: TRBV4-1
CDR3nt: TGCGCCAGCAGCCAATCTTCAGACGTCTCTGGGGCCAACGTCCTGACTTTC
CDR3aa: CASSQSSDVSGANVLTF

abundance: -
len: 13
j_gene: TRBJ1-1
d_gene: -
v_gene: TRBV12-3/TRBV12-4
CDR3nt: TGTGCCAGCAGGAGGCCCATGAACACTGAAGCTTTCTTT
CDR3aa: CASRRPMNTEAFF

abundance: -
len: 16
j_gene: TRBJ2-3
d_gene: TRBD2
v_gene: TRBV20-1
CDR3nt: TGCAGTGCTAGAGACGGGACTAGCGGGAGAACAGATACGCAGTATTTT
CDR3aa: CSARDGTSGRTDTQYF

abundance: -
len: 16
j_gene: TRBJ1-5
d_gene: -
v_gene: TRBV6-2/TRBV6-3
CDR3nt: TGTGCCAGCAGTTACTCGACAGTCAGAAGGGATCAGCCCCAGGATTTT
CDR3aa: CASSYSTVRRDQPQDF

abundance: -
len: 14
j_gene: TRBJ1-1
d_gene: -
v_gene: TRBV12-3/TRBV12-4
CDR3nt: TGTGCCAGCAGTTTGTACGGTGCGAACACTGAAGCTTTCTTT
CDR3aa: CASSLYGANTEAFF

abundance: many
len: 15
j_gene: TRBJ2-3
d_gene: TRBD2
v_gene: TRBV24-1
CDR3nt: TGTGCCACCAGTGAGGTGACTAGCGGCACAGATACGCAGTATTTT
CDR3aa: CATSEVTSGTDTQYF

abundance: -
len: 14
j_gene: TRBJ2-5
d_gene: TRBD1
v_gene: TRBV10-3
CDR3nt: TGTGCCATCAGTCGGGACAGTCACCGGGAGACCCAGTACTTC
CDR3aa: CAISRDSHRETQYF

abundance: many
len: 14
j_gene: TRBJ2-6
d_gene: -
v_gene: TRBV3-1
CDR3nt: TGTGCCAGCAGCCACCAAACCGGGGCCAACGTCCTGACTTTC
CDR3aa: CASSHQTGANVLTF

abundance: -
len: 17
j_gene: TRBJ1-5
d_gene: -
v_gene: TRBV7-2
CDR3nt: TGTGCCAGCAGCTTAACTGCTGGTTACGGCAGCAATCAGCCCCAGCATTTT
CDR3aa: CASSLTAGYGSNQPQHF

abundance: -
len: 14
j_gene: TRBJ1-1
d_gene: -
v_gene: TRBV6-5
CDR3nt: TGTGCCAGCAGTTATTCCGGGATATCAACTGAAGCTTTCTTT
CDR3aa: CASSYSGISTEAFF

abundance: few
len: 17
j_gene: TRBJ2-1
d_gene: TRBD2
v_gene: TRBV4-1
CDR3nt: TGCGCCAGCAGCCAATCGGGGCAGGGAGGGGTGTACAATGAGCAGTTCTTC
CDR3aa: CASSQSGQGGVYNEQFF

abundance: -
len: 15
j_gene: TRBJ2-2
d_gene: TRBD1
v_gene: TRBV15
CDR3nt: TGTGCCACCAGCAGAGCGACAGGGTCAACCGGGGAGCTGTTTTTT
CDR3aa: CATSRATGSTGELFF

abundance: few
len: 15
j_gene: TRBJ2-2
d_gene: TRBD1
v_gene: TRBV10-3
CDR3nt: TGTGCCATCAGGCCGGGACAGGGGGGGACCGGGGAGCTGTTTTTT
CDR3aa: CAIRPGQGGTGELFF